These T cell receptor beta chains were read from a single sample in a study of control samples from healthy donors and cancer patients. The data were produced by immunoSEQ multiplex PCR, yet TCRdb's version contains in-frame clones alone and is incomplete. The table includes 95,000 to 130,000 clones, about 93% detected once. The sequencing sample was made of blood. These receptors were taken from a man aged 30-40 years in good health. CDR3s include the opening cysteine and the closing phenylalanine or tryptophan. The D gene is left open where the match is weak. Not all rows give a size; the values are once, few, many and, for expanded clones, a class.

TRBJ1-5	.	.	TRBV3-1/TRBV3-2	CASSSGQINQPQHF	TGTGCCAGCAGCTCCGGACAGATTAATCAGCCCCAGCATTTT
TRBJ2-1	TRBD2	.	TRBV2	CASSESGSGGAEGPYNEQFF	TGTGCCAGCAGTGAATCGGGTAGCGGGGGGGCTGAGGGACCCTACAATGAGCAGTTCTTC
TRBJ1-2	TRBD1	.	TRBV3-1/TRBV3-2	CASSLGQGAGNYGYTF	TGTGCCAGCAGCCTAGGACAGGGGGCAGGAAACTATGGCTACACCTTC
TRBJ1-1	.	few	TRBV6-5	CASSRTENTEAFF	TGTGCCAGCAGTCGGACAGAGAACACTGAAGCTTTCTTT
TRBJ1-2	.	.	TRBV19	CASSSRGGGYTF	TGTGCCAGTAGTTCCAGGGGTGGAGGCTACACCTTC
TRBJ1-2	.	.	TRBV5-1	CASSLGGQANYGYTF	TGCGCCAGCAGCTTGGGCGGACAAGCTAACTATGGCTACACCTTC
TRBJ2-4	TRBD2	.	TRBV3-1/TRBV3-2	CASSQGLAGAKNIQYF	TGTGCCAGCAGCCAAGGACTAGCGGGAGCCAAAAACATTCAGTACTTC
TRBJ1-3	TRBD1	few	TRBV5-8	CASSTGQGGFSGNTIYF	TGTGCCAGCAGCACGGGACAGGGAGGCTTTTCCGGAAACACCATATATTTT
TRBJ1-4	.	.	TRBV14	CASSHQNDKKLFF	TGTGCCAGCAGCCATCAAAATGATAAAAAACTGTTTTTT
TRBJ2-3	TRBD2	.	TRBV6-6	CASSPLAGRGTDTQYF	TGTGCCAGCAGCCCATTAGCGGGGCGGGGCACAGATACGCAGTATTTT
TRBJ2-7	TRBD2	.	TRBV27	CASSLGGGHPYEQYF	TGTGCCAGCAGTTTAGGCGGGGGGCACCCCTACGAGCAGTACTTC
TRBJ1-2	TRBD1	.	TRBV18	CASSPTGGHGYTF	TGTGCCAGCTCTCCGACAGGGGGCCATGGCTACACCTTC
TRBJ1-6	.	.	TRBV1	CTSSKGNSPLHF	TGCACCAGCAGCAAAGGTAATTCACCCCTCCACTTT
TRBJ1-2	.	.	TRBV5-6	CASSWGPGHEDGYTF	TGTGCCAGCAGCTGGGGACCGGGACACGAAGATGGCTACACCTTC
TRBJ2-6	TRBD2	once	TRBV11-3	CASSLGSGAGANVLTF	TGTGCCAGCAGCTTGGGGAGCGGGGCAGGGGCCAACGTCCTGACTTTC
TRBJ1-3	.	.	TRBV11-2	CASSLDRWTADTIYF	TGTGCCAGCAGCTTAGATCGGTGGACGGCGGACACCATATATTTT
TRBJ1-4	.	.	TRBV5-1	CASSLGGSNNEKLFF	TGCGCCAGCAGCTTGGGAGGGAGCAATAATGAAAAACTGTTTTTT
TRBJ1-1	.	.	TRBV7-6	CASSYPGPVNTEAFF	TGTGCCAGCAGCTATCCGGGCCCAGTGAACACTGAAGCTTTCTTT
TRBJ1-2	.	.	TRBV27	CASSLSHGLNYGYTF	TGTGCCAGCAGTTTATCTCACGGTCTTAACTATGGCTACACCTTC
TRBJ2-7	.	once	TRBV7-6	CASSLAPGVNYEQYF	TGTGCCAGCAGCTTAGCCCCGGGGGTTAACTACGAGCAGTACTTC
TRBJ1-2	.	.	TRBV29-1	CSVQLAGWDYGYTF	TGCAGCGTCCAACTTGCGGGTTGGGACTATGGCTACACCTTC
TRBJ2-5	.	.	TRBV28	CASSLPGMETQYF	TGTGCCAGCAGTTTGCCGGGGATGGAGACCCAGTACTTC
TRBJ1-2	TRBD1	.	TRBV5-1	CASRRGQGLKDGYTF	TGCGCCAGCAGAAGAGGACAGGGCCTGAAAGATGGCTACACCTTC
TRBJ1-1	.	.	TRBV5-4	CASSLRGETEAFF	TGTGCCAGCAGCTTACGGGGGGAGACTGAAGCTTTCTTT
TRBJ2-6	TRBD1	.	TRBV29-1	CSVADQGARGANVLTF	TGCAGCGTAGCGGATCAGGGGGCGCGAGGGGCCAACGTCCTGACTTTC
TRBJ1-1	.	.	TRBV12-3/TRBV12-4	CASRETPNTEAFF	TGTGCCAGCAGGGAAACACCGAACACTGAAGCTTTCTTT
TRBJ2-7	.	.	TRBV28	CASSPLGHLGSYEQYF	TGTGCCAGCAGTCCCCTAGGACACCTTGGTTCCTACGAGCAGTACTTC
TRBJ1-1	.	.	TRBV7-8	CASSPQRGSQKSTEAFF	TGTGCCAGCAGCCCCCAACGTGGGTCGCAGAAGAGCACTGAAGCTTTCTTT
TRBJ1-2	.	.	TRBV5-6	CASSLNSYVNYGYTF	TGTGCCAGCAGCTTGAACAGCTATGTAAACTATGGCTACACCTTC
TRBJ1-2	.	.	TRBV25-1	CASSEKSRELDYGYTF	TGTGCCAGCAGTGAAAAATCCAGGGAGTTAGACTATGGCTACACCTTC
TRBJ2-3	TRBD1	.	TRBV9	CASSVVGQGATDTQYF	TGTGCCAGCAGCGTGGTTGGACAGGGAGCTACAGATACGCAGTATTTT
TRBJ2-2	.	.	TRBV5-1	CASSLAGTIGELFF	TGCGCCAGCAGCTTGGCCGGGACAATCGGGGAGCTGTTTTTT
TRBJ2-6	.	once	TRBV9	CASSAGISGANVLTF	TGTGCCAGCAGTGCAGGCATCTCTGGGGCCAACGTCCTGACTTTC
TRBJ1-6	TRBD1	.	TRBV5-1	CASSLKQGYNSPLHF	TGCGCCAGCAGCTTGAAACAGGGGTATAATTCACCCCTCCACTTT
TRBJ2-2	.	.	TRBV19	CASSTKTPFGAGELFF	TGTGCCAGTAGTACTAAGACCCCCTTTGGCGCCGGGGAGCTGTTTTTT
TRBJ1-2	.	.	TRBV27	CASRGAGHYGYTF	TGTGCCAGCAGGGGGGCAGGGCACTATGGCTACACCTTC
TRBJ2-5	TRBD1	.	TRBV5-4	CASSPQTGQETQYF	TGTGCCAGCAGCCCCCAGACAGGGCAAGAGACCCAGTACTTC
TRBJ2-1	.	.	TRBV5-1	CASSSRATYNEQFF	TGCGCCAGCAGCTCAAGGGCAACTTACAATGAGCAGTTCTTC
TRBJ2-3	.	.	TRBV5-5	CASSLGSTDTQYF	TGTGCCAGCAGCTTAGGGAGCACAGATACGCAGTATTTT
TRBJ2-3	.	.	TRBV21-1	CASRTCRSPPTDTQYF	TGTGCCAGCAGGACGTGCCGTTCCCCCCCCACAGATACGCAGTATTTT
TRBJ1-1	TRBD1	.	TRBV29-1	CSAIPGQGAVTEAFF	TGCAGCGCTATACCGGGACAGGGGGCTGTCACTGAAGCTTTCTTT
TRBJ1-2	.	.	TRBV7-2	CASSLDLGRVSYGYTF	TGTGCCAGCAGCTTAGATCTAGGCAGGGTGAGCTATGGCTACACCTTC
TRBJ1-6	.	once	TRBV29-1	CSVGPSGNSPLHF	TGCAGCGTTGGACCCAGCGGTAATTCACCCCTCCACTTT
TRBJ1-1	.	.	TRBV6-5	CASSYLGGMNTEAFF	TGTGCCAGCAGTTACTTGGGGGGCATGAACACTGAAGCTTTCTTT
TRBJ1-4	TRBD1	.	TRBV7-6	CASSLFSGTGGYEKLFF	TGTGCCAGCAGCCTATTCTCCGGGACAGGGGGCTATGAAAAACTGTTTTTT
TRBJ2-5	.	.	TRBV3-1/TRBV3-2	CASSQGLSLDISRETQYF	TGTGCCAGCAGCCAGGGACTCTCACTAGATATATCCCGAGAGACCCAGTACTTC
TRBJ1-3	.	.	TRBV2	CASSKLTETGNTIYF	TGTGCCAGCAGTAAGCTTACAGAGACTGGAAACACCATATATTTT
TRBJ1-6	.	.	TRBV7-6	CASGGGGGIDSPLHF	TGTGCCAGCGGGGGAGGAGGGGGGATAGATTCACCCCTCCACTTT
TRBJ1-3	.	.	TRBV10-2	CASSDEGLAGNTIYF	TGCGCCAGCAGTGACGAGGGGCTGGCTGGAAACACCATATATTTT
TRBJ1-5	.	.	TRBV19	CASSIWAKGQPQHF	TGTGCCAGTAGTATCTGGGCAAAAGGGCAGCCCCAGCATTTT
TRBJ1-6	.	.	TRBV11-3	CASSLTGTPNSPLHF	TGTGCCAGCAGCCTTACCGGGACACCAAATTCACCCCTCCACTTT
TRBJ1-3	.	.	TRBV7-8	CASSPREGITGNTIYF	TGTGCCAGCAGCCCTCGTGAGGGTATAACTGGAAACACCATATATTTT
TRBJ1-2	TRBD1	.	TRBV5-6	CASSWDSFKGVGYTF	TGTGCCAGCAGCTGGGACAGCTTCAAGGGGGTAGGCTACACCTTC
TRBJ1-6	TRBD1	.	TRBV5-6	CASRTGLDYSYNSPLHF	TGTGCCAGCAGGACAGGGTTAGATTATTCCTATAATTCACCCCTCCACTTT
TRBJ1-6	.	.	TRBV3-1/TRBV3-2	CASSQDFEAGNSSPLHF	TGTGCCAGCAGCCAAGACTTCGAGGCAGGGAACAGTTCACCCCTCCACTTT